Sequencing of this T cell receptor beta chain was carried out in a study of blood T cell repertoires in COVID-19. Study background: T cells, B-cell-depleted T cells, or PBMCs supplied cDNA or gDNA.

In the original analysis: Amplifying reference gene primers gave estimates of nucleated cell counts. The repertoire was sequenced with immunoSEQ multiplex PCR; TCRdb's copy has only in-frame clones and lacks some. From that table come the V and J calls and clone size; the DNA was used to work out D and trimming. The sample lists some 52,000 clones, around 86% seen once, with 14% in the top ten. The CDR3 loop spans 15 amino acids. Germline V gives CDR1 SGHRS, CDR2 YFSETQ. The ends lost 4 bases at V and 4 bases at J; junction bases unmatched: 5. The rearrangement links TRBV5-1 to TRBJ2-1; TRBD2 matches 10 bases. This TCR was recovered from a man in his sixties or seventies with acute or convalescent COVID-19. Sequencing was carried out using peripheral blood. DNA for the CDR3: TGCGCCAGCAGCATAGGACTAGCGGATTACAATGAGCAGTTCTTC. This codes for CASSIGLADYNEQFF.